The source of this T cell receptor (beta chain) is a study of cytomegalovirus exposure and HLA in healthy donors. On the study more broadly: Sequencing of roughly 180 million T cells in an earlier analysis found around 120 million unique TCR beta sequences. Whole-study results and caveats: Some TCR beta chains (roughly 150 of them) were listed as cytomegalovirus-associated. TCR beta V- and J-gene trimming, according to a later analysis, was linked to a missense DCLRE1C variant.

A note on this clone: Its antigen remains unknown.

The CDR3 is 15 residues long. Participants comprised healthy donors of bone marrow. With 60 Vbeta and 13 Jbeta primers, the PCR was carried out. Repertoires were generated with immunoSEQ multiplex PCR, while TCRdb's copy carries only in-frame clones and drops some. Of some 150,000 clones listed, 80% to 90% are singletons. The sequenced sample was PBMCs. The chain employs TRBV21-1 and TRBJ2-2; the table names TRBD2, a call not compared with the DNA. TRBV21-1 constitutes a pseudogene. This clonotype originated in a woman in her 30s in good health and CMV-seronegative. This CDR3 reads CASSQAGGRTGELFF. The CDR3 nucleotides read TGTGCCAGCAGCCAAGCTGGAGGACGGACCGGGGAGCTGTTTTTT.